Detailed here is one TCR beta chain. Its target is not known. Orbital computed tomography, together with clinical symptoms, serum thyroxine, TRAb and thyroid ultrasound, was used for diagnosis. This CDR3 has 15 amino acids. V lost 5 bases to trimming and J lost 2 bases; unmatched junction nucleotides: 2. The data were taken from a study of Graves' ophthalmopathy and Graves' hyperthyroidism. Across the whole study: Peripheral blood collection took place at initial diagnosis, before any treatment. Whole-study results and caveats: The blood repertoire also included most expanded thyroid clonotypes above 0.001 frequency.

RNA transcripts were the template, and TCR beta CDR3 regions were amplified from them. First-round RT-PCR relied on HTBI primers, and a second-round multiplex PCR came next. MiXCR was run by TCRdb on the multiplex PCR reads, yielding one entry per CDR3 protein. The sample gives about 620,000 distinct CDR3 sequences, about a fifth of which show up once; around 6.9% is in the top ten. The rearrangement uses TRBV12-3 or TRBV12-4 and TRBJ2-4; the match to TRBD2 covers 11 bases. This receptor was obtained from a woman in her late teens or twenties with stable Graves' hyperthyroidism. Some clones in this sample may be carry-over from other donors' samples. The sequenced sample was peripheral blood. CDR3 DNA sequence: TGTGCCAGCAGTAGACTAGCGGGGACCAAAAACATTCAGTACTTC. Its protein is CASSRLAGTKNIQYF.